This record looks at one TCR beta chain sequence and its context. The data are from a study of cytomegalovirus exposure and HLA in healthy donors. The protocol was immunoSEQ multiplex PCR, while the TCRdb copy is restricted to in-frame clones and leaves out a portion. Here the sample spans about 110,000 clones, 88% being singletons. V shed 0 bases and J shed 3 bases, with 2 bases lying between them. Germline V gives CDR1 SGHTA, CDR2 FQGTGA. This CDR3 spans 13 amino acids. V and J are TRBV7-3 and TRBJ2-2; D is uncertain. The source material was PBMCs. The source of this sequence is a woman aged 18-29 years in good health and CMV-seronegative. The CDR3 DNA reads TGTGCCAGCAGCTTAACCTACACCGGGGAGCTGTTTTTT. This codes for CASSLTYTGELFF. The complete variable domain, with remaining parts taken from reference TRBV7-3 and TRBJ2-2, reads GAGVSQTPSNKVTEKGKYVELRCDPISGHTALYWYRQSLGQGPEFLIYFQGTGAADDSGLPNDRFFAVRPEGSVSTLKIQRTERGDSAVYLCASSLTYTGELFFGEGSRLTVL.